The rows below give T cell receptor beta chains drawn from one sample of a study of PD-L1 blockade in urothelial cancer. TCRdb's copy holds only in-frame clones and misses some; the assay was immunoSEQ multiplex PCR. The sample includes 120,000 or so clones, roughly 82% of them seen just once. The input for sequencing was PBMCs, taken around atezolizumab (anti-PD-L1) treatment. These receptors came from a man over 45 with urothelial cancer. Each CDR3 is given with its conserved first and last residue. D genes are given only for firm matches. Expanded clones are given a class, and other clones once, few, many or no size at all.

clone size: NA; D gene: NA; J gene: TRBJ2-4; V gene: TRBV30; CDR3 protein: CAWTSARGSNIQYF; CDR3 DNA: TGTGCCTGGACCAGCGCACGGGGGTCTAACATTCAGTACTTC
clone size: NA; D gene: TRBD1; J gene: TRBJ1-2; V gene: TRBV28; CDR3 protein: CASSGTGGTPYGYTF; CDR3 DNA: TGTGCCAGCAGCGGGACAGGGGGGACTCCCTATGGCTACACCTTC
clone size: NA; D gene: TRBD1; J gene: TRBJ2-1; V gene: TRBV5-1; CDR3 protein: CASSLRDRGEQFF; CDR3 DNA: TGCGCCAGCAGCTTGCGGGACAGGGGTGAGCAGTTCTTC
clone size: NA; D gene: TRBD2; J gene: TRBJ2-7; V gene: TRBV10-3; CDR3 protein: CAIRNLAGGGYEQYF; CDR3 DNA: TGTGCCATCAGGAACCTAGCGGGAGGGGGCTACGAGCAGTACTTC
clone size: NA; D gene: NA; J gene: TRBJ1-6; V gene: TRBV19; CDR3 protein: CASRIQGSDSPLHF; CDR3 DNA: TGTGCCAGTAGAATACAGGGTTCTGATTCACCCCTCCACTTT
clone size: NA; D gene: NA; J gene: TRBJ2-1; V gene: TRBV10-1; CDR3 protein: CASSETSSSSYNEQFF; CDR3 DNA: TGCGCCAGCAGTGAGACTAGCTCGAGCTCCTACAATGAGCAGTTCTTC
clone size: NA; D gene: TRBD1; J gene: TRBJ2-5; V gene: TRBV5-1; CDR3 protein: CASSRNRGMGLETQYF; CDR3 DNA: TGCGCCAGCAGCCGGAACAGGGGTATGGGTCTGGAGACCCAGTACTTC
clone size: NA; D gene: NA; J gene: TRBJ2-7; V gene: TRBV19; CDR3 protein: CASAGLEGYEQYF; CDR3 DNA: TGTGCCAGTGCGGGACTGGAAGGTTACGAGCAGTACTTC
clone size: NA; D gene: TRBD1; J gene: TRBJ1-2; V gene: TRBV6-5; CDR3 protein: CASSYRTGNYGYTF; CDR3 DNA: TGTGCCAGCAGTTACCGGACAGGGAACTATGGCTACACCTTC
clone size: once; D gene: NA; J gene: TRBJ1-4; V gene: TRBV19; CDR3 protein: CASRYSTTNEKLFF; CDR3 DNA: TGTGCCAGTAGATACAGCACAACTAATGAAAAACTGTTTTTT
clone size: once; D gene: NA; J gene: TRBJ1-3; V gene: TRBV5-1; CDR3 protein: CASSLRQGNGNTIYF; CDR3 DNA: TGCGCCAGCAGCTTGAGGCAGGGGAACGGAAACACCATATATTTT
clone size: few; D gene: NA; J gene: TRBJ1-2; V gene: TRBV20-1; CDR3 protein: CSAPWLGGYTF; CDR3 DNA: TGCAGTGCCCCGTGGTTGGGCGGCTACACCTTC
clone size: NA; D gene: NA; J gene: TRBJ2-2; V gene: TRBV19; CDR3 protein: CASSPMAPPTRELFF; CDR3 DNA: TGTGCCAGTAGTCCGATGGCCCCCCCCACCCGGGAGCTGTTTTTT
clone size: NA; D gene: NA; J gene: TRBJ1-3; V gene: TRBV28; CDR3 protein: CASIRGGTGNTIYF; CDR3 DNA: TGTGCCAGCATCCGCGGGGGAACTGGAAACACCATATATTTT
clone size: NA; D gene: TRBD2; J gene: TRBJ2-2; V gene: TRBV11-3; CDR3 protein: CASSLRGSGYEPGELFF; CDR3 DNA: TGTGCCAGCAGCTTACGTGGTAGCGGGTATGAACCCGGGGAGCTGTTTTTT
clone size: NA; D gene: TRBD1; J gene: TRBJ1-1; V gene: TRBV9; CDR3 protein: CASSVSGDRGLTEAFF; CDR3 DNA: TGTGCCAGCAGCGTATCCGGTGACAGGGGGCTCACTGAAGCTTTCTTT
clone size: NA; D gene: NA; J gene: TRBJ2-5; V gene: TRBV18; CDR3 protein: CASSLQGMETQYF; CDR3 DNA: TGTGCCAGCTCACTTCAGGGGATGGAGACCCAGTACTTC
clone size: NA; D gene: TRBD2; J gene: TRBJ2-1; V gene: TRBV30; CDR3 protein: CAWRRTGTSRFF; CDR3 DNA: TGTGCCTGGAGGCGCACCGGGACTAGTAGGTTCTTC
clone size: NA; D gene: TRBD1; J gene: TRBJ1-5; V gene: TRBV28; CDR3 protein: CASSLLTGGANQPQHF; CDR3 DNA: TGTGCCAGCAGTTTGTTAACAGGGGGGGCGAATCAGCCCCAGCATTTT
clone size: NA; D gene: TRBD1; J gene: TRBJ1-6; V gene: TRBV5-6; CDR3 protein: CASSPEQGRVNSPLHF; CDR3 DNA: TGTGCCAGCAGCCCAGAACAGGGGAGAGTGAATTCACCCCTCCACTTT
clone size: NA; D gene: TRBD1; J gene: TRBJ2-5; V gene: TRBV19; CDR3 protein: CASSIGQGAETQYF; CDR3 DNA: TGTGCCAGTAGTATCGGACAGGGGGCAGAGACCCAGTACTTC
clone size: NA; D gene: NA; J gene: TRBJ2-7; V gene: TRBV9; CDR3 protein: CASSPVGGTAYEQYF; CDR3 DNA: TGTGCCAGCAGCCCAGTGGGCGGGACCGCCTACGAGCAGTACTTC
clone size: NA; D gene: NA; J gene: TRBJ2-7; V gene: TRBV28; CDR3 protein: CASSRRSLRYEQYF; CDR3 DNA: TGTGCCAGCAGTCGACGGAGCCTAAGGTACGAGCAGTACTTC
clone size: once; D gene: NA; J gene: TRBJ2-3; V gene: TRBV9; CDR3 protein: CASSVEDRRGADTQYF; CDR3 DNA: TGTGCCAGCAGCGTAGAGGACCGGAGGGGAGCAGATACGCAGTATTTT
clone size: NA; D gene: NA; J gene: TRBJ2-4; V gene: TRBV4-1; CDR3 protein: CASSQLGLTKNIQYF; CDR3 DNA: TGCGCCAGCAGCCAGCTAGGACTAACCAAAAACATTCAGTACTTC
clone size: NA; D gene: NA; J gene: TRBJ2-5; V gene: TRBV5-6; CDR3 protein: CASSLGRQETQYF; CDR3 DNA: TGTGCCAGCAGCTTGGGCAGACAAGAGACCCAGTACTTC
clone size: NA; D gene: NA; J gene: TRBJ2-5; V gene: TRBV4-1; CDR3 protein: CASSSPGGTETQYF; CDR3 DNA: TGCGCCAGCAGCTCCCCCGGGGGAACCGAGACCCAGTACTTC
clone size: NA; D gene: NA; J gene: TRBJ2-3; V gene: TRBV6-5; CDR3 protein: CASRQGGADTQYF; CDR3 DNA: TGTGCCAGCAGACAGGGAGGGGCAGATACGCAGTATTTT